This paragraph covers one T cell receptor (beta chain) sequence. No antigen is known for it. The sample holds no much larger clone one base away, and base qualities are not on file. The CDR3 spans 15 residues, from the cysteine through the phenylalanine. Only the CDR3 portion is preserved as DNA: 45 bases, with reading frame beginning at the first base. The germline V gene (reference sequence) specifies GTSNPN as CDR1 and SVGIG as CDR2. Trimming leaves V shorter by 1 base and J shorter by 9 bases, with the junction holding 14 bases beyond the gene matches. This record comes from a study of technical replicates of blood from a few donors (TCRdb year 2017). Library preparation used the immunoSEQ multiplex PCR assay. Sourced from immuneACCESS, this table was stored by TCRdb with only in-frame sequences that have V and J called. A share of the clones is absent; for the studies checked, an unresolved V gene accounts for under half, and the remainder has no known explanation. This sample holds tens of thousands of clones; about nine tenths were observed only once. Of the sample, under 0.5% is held by the ten largest clones.

The sequenced material came from T cells isolated from PBMCs. The sequence joins TRBV30 to TRBJ2-7, with TRBD2 identical over 8 junction bases. The TCR sequence derives from a human donor in good health. Some clones in this sample may be carry-over from other donors' samples. Here the CDR3 is given as CAWSAPRGLVRGQYF. The sequenced DNA: TGTGCCTGGAGTGCGCCCCGGGGACTAGTTCGCGGGCAGTACTTC.